This T cell receptor beta chain was sequenced during a study of cytomegalovirus exposure and HLA in healthy donors. Primers: 60 Vbeta forward and 13 Jbeta reverse. The assay was immunoSEQ multiplex PCR, and TCRdb's table has in-frame clones only and misses some. The sample lists about 83,000 clones; roughly 80% were seen once. On this clone: Antigen specificity is unknown.

The study's findings and limits: Sequences of the TCR beta chain were said to predict the HLA-A and HLA-B alleles of most subjects accurately.

Sequencing used PBMCs. The TCR originated in a woman in her 30s in good health and CMV-seronegative.

CDR3 loop: CASSLGSGRGGSYEQYF. In DNA, the CDR3 is TGTGCCAGCAGCTTAGGTAGCGGGAGAGGAGGGTCCTACGAGCAGTACTTC. The chain is built from TRBV7-6 and TRBJ2-7; 9 nucleotides line up with TRBD2. V shed 1 base and J 1 base; nucleotides not matched to a gene: 8. This CDR3 contains 17 residues. Germline V gives CDR1 SGHVS, CDR2 FNYEAQ.